Each of the 21 T cell receptor beta chains below was sequenced from the same sample in a study of OX40 agonist ivuxolimab in advanced cancers. Clones were sequenced by immunoSEQ multiplex PCR, and TCRdb holds only the in-frame ones, with some missing. The table lists over 65,000 clones, 70% to 90% of them singletons. Sequencing used CD4+ or CD8+ T cells sorted from blood, obtained in a trial of the OX40 agonist ivuxolimab. The receptors derive from an adult with an advanced solid tumor such as melanoma, head and neck, liver or kidney cancer.

This chain joins TRBV5-4 and TRBJ1-6; maybe TRBD1 (5 bases). The CDR3 sequence is 13 residues long. The V end was cut by 3 bases, the J end by 6 bases, with 7 bases between. The germline V gene has CDR1 SGHNT and CDR2 YYREEE (reference sequence). The CDR3 loop reads CASSWGTNSPLHF. In nucleotides, the CDR3 is TGTGCCAGCAGCTGGGGGACTAATTCACCCCTCCACTTT.

In this sample, this clone turned up a few times. V and J are TRBV19 and TRBJ1-5; D is uncertain. The CDR3 is 12 amino acids. Trimming removed 6 bases at V and 6 bases at J, with 9 bases between. Germline CDR1 LNHDA, CDR2 SQIVND (reference sequence). The CDR3 nucleotides are TGTGCCAGTAGCGACACCAGTCAGCCCCAGCATTTT. Translation: CASSDTSQPQHF.

This chain uses TRBV7-3 with TRBJ1-1; D call uncertain. In germline, CDR1 is SGHTA, CDR2 FQGTGA. V shed 1 base and J shed 0 bases, with 18 bases lying between them. The CDR3 is made up of 18 amino acids. The CDR3, as DNA: TGTGCCAGCAGCTTAAGGGCCTCCATTGGAGGCATGAACACTGAAGCTTTCTTT. Translation gives CASSLRASIGGMNTEAFF.

CDR3 loop: CASTKGLAGGNEQFF. DNA of the CDR3: TGTGCCAGTACCAAAGGGCTAGCGGGGGGAAATGAGCAGTTCTTC. The rearrangement uses TRBV19 and TRBJ2-1; 11 nucleotides agree with TRBD2. Germline assignment: CDR1 LNHDA and CDR2 SQIVND (reference sequence). With V trimmed by 7 bases and J by 7 bases, 9 bases remained unmatched. This CDR3 is built from 15 residues.

V gene TRBV5-4 combines with J gene TRBJ2-3; the match to TRBD2 covers 8 bases. Germline V lookup: CDR1 SGHNT, CDR2 YYREEE (reference sequence). This CDR3 region has 16 residues. V was clipped by 5 bases and J by 2 bases; unmatched bases: 10. CDR3: CASRTSARSLTDTQYF. Here the CDR3 DNA reads TGTGCCAGCAGGACTAGCGCTAGATCCCTCACAGATACGCAGTATTTT.

This clone was seen once. The rearrangement uses TRBV15 and TRBJ1-1; 8 bases line up with TRBD1. Looked up from germline, CDR1 is LNHNV and CDR2 is YYDKDF (reference sequence). The CDR3 covers 14 residues. V lost 5 bases and J lost 10; bases outside the gene matches: 12. The CDR3 nucleotides read TGTGCCACCAGCCCACCGGACAGGGTCCCTGGAGCTTTCTTT. Residues: CATSPPDRVPGAFF.

The V call is TRBV27, the J call TRBJ2-7; possible D gene TRBD1, 6 bases. Deletions cut 7 bases from V and 3 bases from J, with 19 bases between. CDR3 length: 15 amino acids. The germline CDR1 and CDR2 sequences are MNHEY and SMNVEV (reference sequence). The CDR3 bases are TGTGCCAGCACCCCGTTACGATCAGGGGTCTACGAGCAGTACTTC. It specifies CASTPLRSGVYEQYF.

V and J are TRBV27 and TRBJ2-6; TRBD2 matches at 7 bases. Germline V gene lookup returns CDR1 MNHEY and CDR2 SMNVEV (reference sequence). This CDR3 region has 16 residues. V shed 0 bases, J shed 2 bases, and the junction held 1 base outside the gene matches. CDR3 DNA sequence: TGTGCCAGCAGTTTATCGGCGGGAGCTGGGGCCAACGTCCTGACTTTC. This translates into CASSLSAGAGANVLTF.

The chain carries TRBV2 and TRBJ2-2; no firm D call. V lost 4 bases and J 7 bases, leaving 10 bases between the germline ends. The CDR3 has 13 residues. Per germline, CDR1 SNHLY and CDR2 FYNNEI. The CDR3 loop reads CASSGQENGELFF. In DNA, the CDR3 is TGTGCCAGCAGTGGTCAGGAAAACGGGGAGCTGTTTTTT.

This chain links TRBV27 with TRBJ1-4, with D unclear. V was trimmed by 3 bases and J by 3 bases, leaving 8 bases between them. Germline V CDR1 and CDR2: MNHEY, SMNVEV (reference sequence). This CDR3 has 14 residues. DNA for the CDR3: TGTGCCAGCAGTTTTCGTCGGCCTAATGAAAAACTGTTTTTT. Amino acid sequence: CASSFRRPNEKLFF.

This chain joins TRBV18 and TRBJ2-7, with D tentatively TRBD1 or TRBD2 (5 bases each). Trimming shortened V by 6 bases and J by 5 bases, and 20 bases separated the two germline ends. Germline loops: CDR1 KGHSH, CDR2 LQKENI. The CDR3 consists of 15 residues. CDR3 nucleotide sequence: TGTGCCAGCTCCCGGGGCCCAGGGATATCAAACGAGCAGTACTTC. Translation gives CASSRGPGISNEQYF.

This chain connects TRBV6-6 to TRBJ2-5; D is ambiguous. The V and J ends lost 2 bases and 7 bases respectively, with 11 bases between them. Germline CDR1 and CDR2: MNHNY and SVGAGI (reference sequence). CDR3 length: 13 amino acids. CDR3 residues: CASSYGRGGTQYF. As DNA, the CDR3 is TGTGCCAGCAGTTACGGGCGAGGCGGGACCCAGTACTTC.

The chain is built from TRBV19 and TRBJ1-5; 8 bases agree with TRBD1. CDR3 length: 16 amino acids. From germline, CDR1 is LNHDA and CDR2 SQIVND (reference sequence). The V gene end was trimmed by 7 bases and the J gene end by 4 bases; junction bases not matched to a gene: 12. The CDR3 sequence is CASKGTGWVGNQPQHF. CDR3 coding DNA: TGTGCCAGTAAAGGGACAGGATGGGTTGGGAATCAGCCCCAGCATTTT.

V gene TRBV29-1 combines with J gene TRBJ1-2; 8 bases agree with TRBD1. This CDR3 is 14 amino acids long. Germline CDR1 and CDR2: SQVTM and ANQGSEA. V was pared by 1 base and J by 4 bases, with 5 bases of the junction left unmatched. The CDR3 sequence is CSVEGGRGLYGYTF. CDR3 nucleotides: TGCAGCGTTGAAGGGGGCAGGGGGCTCTATGGCTACACCTTC.

The rearrangement joins TRBV7-2 to TRBJ1-4; no clear D gene. Germline V gene lookup returns CDR1 SGHTA and CDR2 FQGNSA. The CDR3 is 15 amino acids. V was pared by 1 base and J by 7 bases, with 13 bases between. The CDR3 DNA is TGTGCCAGCAGCTTAGGCGGGGAAGGAGGTGAAAAACTGTTTTTT. Translation: CASSLGGEGGEKLFF.

The chain has TRBV5-6 and TRBJ2-6, with no clear D. The CDR3 loop spans 18 amino acids. Trimming left V 1 base short and J 0 bases short, with 14 bases between. The germline CDR1 and CDR2 sequences are SGHDT and YYEEEE. The CDR3 nucleotides are TGTGCCAGCAGCTTGTTCGAGACGGCTCACTCTGGGGCCAACGTCCTGACTTTC. Protein sequence: CASSLFETAHSGANVLTF.

The chain recombines TRBV27 with TRBJ2-3, with 9 bases fitting TRBD1. The CDR3 contains 16 residues. Trimming at V came to 4 bases and at J to 3 bases, leaving 8 bases not matched to a gene. Germline V lookup: CDR1 MNHEY, CDR2 SMNVEV (reference sequence). This CDR3 is CASSSVRQGGTDTQYF. CDR3 in DNA: TGTGCCAGCAGTTCCGTAAGACAGGGGGGGACAGATACGCAGTATTTT.

The rearrangement uses TRBV7-9 and TRBJ1-3; D may be TRBD1 (5 bases). This CDR3 contains 18 residues. From germline, CDR1 is SEHNR and CDR2 FQNEAQ (reference sequence). Trimming cost V 5 bases and J 0 bases, with 20 bases left between them. The CDR3 coding sequence is TGTGCCAGCAGCCGCCCCCCAAAAGGGGCAACCTCTGGAAACACCATATATTTT. Translation: CASSRPPKGATSGNTIYF.

The chain employs TRBV2 and TRBJ1-2; perhaps TRBD1 as D (6 bases). V lost 7 bases, J lost 0 bases, and 12 bases lay in between. The CDR3 is made up of 14 amino acids. Per germline, CDR1 SNHLY and CDR2 FYNNEI. Here the CDR3 reads CASTTGQSNYGYTF. CDR3 in DNA: TGTGCCAGCACCACCGGACAGTCTAACTATGGCTACACCTTC.

The rearrangement joins TRBV4-2 to TRBJ1-2, with 7 bases that match TRBD1. The length of the CDR3 is 19 residues. Germline-derived CDR1 and CDR2 are LGHNA and YNFKEQ. Germline trimming cut 4 bases from V and 2 bases from J; bases unmatched to any gene: 19. This CDR3 reads CASSPKTPVGQVSNYGYTF. In DNA form, the CDR3 reads TGTGCCAGCAGCCCAAAAACACCGGTCGGACAGGTGTCGAACTATGGCTACACCTTC.

The chain recombines TRBV19 with TRBJ2-5; D is perhaps TRBD1 or TRBD2 (5 bases each). The CDR3 has 18 amino acids. Per the germline V gene, CDR1 is LNHDA and CDR2 is SQIVND (reference sequence). V lost 4 bases and J 1 base, leaving 22 bases between the germline ends. The DNA of the CDR3 is TGTGCCAGTAGTAGGTGGCACTCCGGGACCACGTTCCAAGAGACCCAGTACTTC. Translation gives CASSRWHSGTTFQETQYF. The variable domain in full, with the rest retrieved from reference TRBV19 and TRBJ2-5, is DGGITQSPKYLFRKEGQNVTLSCEQNLNHDAMYWYRQDPGQGLRLIYYSQIVNDFQKGDIAEGYSVSREKKESFPLTVTSAQKNPTAFYLCASSRWHSGTTFQETQYFGPGTRLLVL.